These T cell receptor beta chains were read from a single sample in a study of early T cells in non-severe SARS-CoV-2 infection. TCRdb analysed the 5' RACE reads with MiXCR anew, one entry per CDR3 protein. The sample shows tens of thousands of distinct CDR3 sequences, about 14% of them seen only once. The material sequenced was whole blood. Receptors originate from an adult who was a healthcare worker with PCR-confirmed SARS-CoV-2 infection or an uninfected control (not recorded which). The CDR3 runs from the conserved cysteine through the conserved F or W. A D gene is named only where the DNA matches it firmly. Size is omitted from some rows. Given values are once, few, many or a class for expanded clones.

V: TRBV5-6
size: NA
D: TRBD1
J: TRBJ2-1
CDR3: CASSIGQGLNNEQFF
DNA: TGTGCCAGCAGCATTGGACAGGGTCTTAACAATGAGCAGTTCTTC

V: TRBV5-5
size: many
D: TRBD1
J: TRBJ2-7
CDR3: CASSPPGTGSYEQYF
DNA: TGTGCCAGCAGCCCCCCTGGGACAGGGTCCTACGAGCAGTACTTC

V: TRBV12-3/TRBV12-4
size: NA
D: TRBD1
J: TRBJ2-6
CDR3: CASSSQGVAGANVLTF
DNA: TGTGCCAGCAGTTCACAGGGGGTAGCGGGGGCCAACGTCCTGACTTTC

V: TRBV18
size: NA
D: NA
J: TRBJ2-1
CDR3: CASSLRGAGTGNEQFF
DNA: TGTGCCAGCTCCCTCCGGGGCGCGGGAACGGGCAATGAGCAGTTCTTC

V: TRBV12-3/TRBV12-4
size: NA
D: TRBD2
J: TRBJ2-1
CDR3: CASSWTSGSHNEQFF
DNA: TGTGCCAGCAGTTGGACTAGCGGGAGCCACAATGAGCAGTTCTTC

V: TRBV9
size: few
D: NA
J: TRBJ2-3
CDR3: CASSDGAPGKYF
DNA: TGTGCCAGCAGCGACGGGGCTCCGGGGAAATATTTT

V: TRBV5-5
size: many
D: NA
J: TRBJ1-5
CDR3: CASSHGDYSNQPQHF
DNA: TGTGCCAGCAGCCATGGCGATTATAGCAATCAGCCCCAGCATTTT

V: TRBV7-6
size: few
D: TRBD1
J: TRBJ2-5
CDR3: CASSAPGQGVLGTQYF
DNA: TGTGCCAGCAGCGCCCCGGGACAGGGGGTCCTTGGGACCCAGTACTTC

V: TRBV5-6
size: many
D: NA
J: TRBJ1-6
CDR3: CASSLTGTVRNSPLHF
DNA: TGTGCCAGCAGCTTAACCGGAACCGTGCGGAATTCACCCCTCCACTTT

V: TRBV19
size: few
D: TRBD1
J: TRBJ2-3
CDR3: CASNPGTGGTDTQYF
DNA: TGTGCCAGTAATCCCGGGACAGGGGGCACAGATACGCAGTATTTT

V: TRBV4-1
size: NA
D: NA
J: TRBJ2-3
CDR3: CASSQEQPSGDTQYF
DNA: TGCGCCAGCAGCCAAGAACAGCCGTCGGGAGATACGCAGTATTTT

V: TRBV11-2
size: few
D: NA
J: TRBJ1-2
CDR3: CASSRDMTEHYGYTF
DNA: TGTGCCAGCAGCAGAGACATGACTGAACACTATGGCTACACCTTC

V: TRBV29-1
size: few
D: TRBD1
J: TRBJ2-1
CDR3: CSVEAGTGIFNEQFF
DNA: TGCAGCGTTGAGGCCGGGACAGGAATCTTCAATGAGCAGTTCTTC

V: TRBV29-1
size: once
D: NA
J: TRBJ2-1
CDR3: CSVLSGLEQFF
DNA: TGCAGCGTTTTATCTGGACTCGAGCAGTTCTTC